The rows below give T cell receptor beta chains drawn from one sample of a study of blood T cell repertoires in COVID-19. Here immunoSEQ multiplex PCR was the method, and the copy in TCRdb shows in-frame clones only, minus some. The data contain some 26,000 clones, 55% to 85% of them singletons. The sequenced material came from peripheral blood. Every receptor here comes from a woman aged 80 or over with acute or convalescent COVID-19. CDR3s include the opening cysteine and the closing phenylalanine or tryptophan. A D gene is named only where the DNA matches it firmly. The listing skips clone size in some rows; elsewhere it reads once, few, many or a size class.

v_call	d_call	clone_size	j_call	cdr3_aa	cdr3_nt
TRBV12-3/TRBV12-4	-	few	TRBJ1-1	CASSFTTNTEAFF	TGTGCCAGCAGTTTCACAACGAACACTGAAGCTTTCTTT
TRBV6-4	TRBD1	-	TRBJ1-2	CASSVGGGNRGYTF	TGTGCCAGCAGTGTAGGAGGGGGCAATAGGGGCTACACCTTC
TRBV5-1	-	few	TRBJ2-7	CARPDTPIPYEQYF	TGCGCCAGGCCTGACACCCCTATTCCCTACGAGCAGTACTTC
TRBV24-1	-	-	TRBJ1-2	CATQTGGRGVCSYGYTF	TGTGCCACCCAAACCGGGGGGCGCGGTGTCTGTTCCTATGGCTACACCTTC
TRBV5-1	TRBD1	few	TRBJ1-2	CASSLAHYRGRDYGYTF	TGCGCCAGCAGCTTGGCGCATTACAGGGGCAGAGACTATGGCTACACCTTC
TRBV4-1	TRBD1	few	TRBJ1-3	CASSQEARGGNTIYF	TGCGCCAGCAGCCAAGAAGCCAGGGGGGGAAACACCATATATTTT
TRBV5-6	TRBD1	-	TRBJ2-5	CASSLSVRTGGGETQYF	TGTGCCAGCAGCTTAAGTGTGCGGACAGGGGGGGGAGAGACCCAGTACTTC
TRBV5-6	TRBD1	-	TRBJ2-3	CASGPGQGGDTQYF	TGTGCCAGCGGACCGGGACAGGGTGGGGATACGCAGTATTTT
TRBV5-5	-	few	TRBJ1-5	CASSLTAGSNQPQHF	TGTGCCAGCAGCTTGACTGCAGGTAGCAATCAGCCCCAGCATTTT
TRBV2	TRBD2	-	TRBJ2-4	CASSTLAGGLNIQYF	TGTGCCAGCAGCACCTTAGCGGGGGGGCTGAACATTCAGTACTTC